The 20 T cell receptor beta chains given below trace back to one sample, sequenced in a study of OX40 agonist ivuxolimab in advanced cancers. Measured with immunoSEQ multiplex PCR; TCRdb has only the in-frame clones, and not every one. The data contain 70,000 or so clones, under 90% of them singletons. Specimen: CD4+ or CD8+ T cells sorted from blood, collected in a trial of the OX40 agonist ivuxolimab. The source of these receptors is an adult with an advanced solid tumor such as melanoma, head and neck, liver or kidney cancer.

The chain has TRBV7-9 and TRBJ1-1; weak D call: TRBD1 (6 bases). The CDR3 loop spans 14 amino acids. Trimming pared 5 bases from V and 4 bases from J, leaving 14 bases between. CDR1 is SEHNR, CDR2 FQNEAQ, per germline (reference sequence). The CDR3 loop is CASSPNEGGTEAFF. CDR3 nucleotides: TGTGCCAGCAGCCCTAACGAAGGGGGCACTGAAGCTTTCTTT.

Here the CDR3 DNA reads TGTGCCAGCTCACCAGCTGGCCGCGGGACAGCCAAAAACATTCAGTACTTC. It translates to CASSPAGRGTAKNIQYF. This chain uses TRBV18 with TRBJ2-4; D is possibly TRBD2 (6 bases). Between the trimmed V and J ends, which lost 2 bases and 0 bases, there was a span of 14 bases. Germline V gene data show CDR1 as KGHSH and CDR2 as LQKENI. The CDR3 contains 17 residues.

This chain uses TRBV2 with TRBJ2-7; a possible D gene is TRBD1 (6 bases). CDR3 length: 13 residues. CDR1 is SNHLY, CDR2 FYNNEI, per germline. V was cut by 5 bases and J by 2 bases, with 10 bases left in between. The CDR3 is CASSLQGPYEQYF. The CDR3, as DNA: TGTGCCAGCAGTCTTCAGGGGCCCTACGAGCAGTACTTC.

This chain joins TRBV2 and TRBJ1-4, with D possibly TRBD1 on 5 matching bases. CDR3 length equals 11 residues. Trimming shortened V by 9 bases and J by 8 bases, and 10 bases separated the two germline ends. The V gene's germline CDR1 is SNHLY and CDR2 FYNNEI. DNA of the CDR3: TGTGCCAGTAGCCCAGGGGAAAAACTGTTTTTT. Its protein product is CASSPGEKLFF.

This chain links TRBV7-6 with TRBJ1-1; D is uncertain. The length of the CDR3 is 15 residues. CDR1 is SGHVS and CDR2 is FNYEAQ in the germline V gene. Trimming removed 1 base from V and 6 bases from J, with 15 bases in between. The CDR3 is CASSLGGVAGSEAFF. DNA for the CDR3: TGTGCCAGCAGCTTAGGCGGAGTAGCGGGATCTGAAGCTTTCTTT.

This sequence joins TRBV6-5 and TRBJ1-2, with 9 bases lining up with TRBD1. The junction had 4 bases not matched to a gene; V was cut back by 6 bases and J by 2 bases. The CDR3 extends over 14 amino acids. Germline V lookup: CDR1 MNHEY, CDR2 SVGAGI. This chain's CDR3 is CASRRDRENYGYTF. The CDR3 DNA reads as TGTGCCAGCAGACGGGACAGGGAGAACTATGGCTACACCTTC.

The genes are TRBV10-2 and TRBJ2-7; TRBD2 aligns across 13 bases. Germline trimming cut 3 bases from V and 3 bases from J; bases unmatched to any gene: 23. There are 22 residues in the CDR3. Germline values: CDR1 WSHSY, CDR2 SAAADI. CDR3 residues: CASSDPGLAGSVNPFLNYEQYF. In nucleotides, the CDR3 is TGCGCCAGCAGTGACCCGGGACTAGCGGGATCGGTTAATCCTTTCCTTAACTACGAGCAGTACTTC.

The J gene is TRBJ2-5, the V gene TRBV5-1, with D unclear. V dropped 3 bases and J dropped 1 base, with 10 bases sitting between them. This CDR3 is built from 14 residues. Germline-derived CDR1 and CDR2 are SGHRS and YFSETQ. CDR3 in amino acids: CASSWVGPQETQYF. CDR3 bases: TGCGCCAGCAGCTGGGTTGGGCCCCAAGAGACCCAGTACTTC.

This clone was counted between two and nine times. The chain has TRBV11-1 and TRBJ2-1; D might be TRBD1 (6 bases). Per the germline V gene, CDR1 is SGHAT and CDR2 is FQDESV (reference sequence). The V and J ends lost 5 bases and 15 bases respectively, with 20 bases between them. CDR3 size: 13 residues. The CDR3 DNA is TGTGCCAGCAGCGCCAAAGTGCAGGGGACGGGGTTCTTC. Its protein is CASSAKVQGTGFF. Based on the CDR3 plus reference TRBV11-1 and TRBJ2-1, the full variable domain is EAEVAQSPRYKITEKSQAVAFWCDPISGHATLYWYRQILGQGPELLVQFQDESVVDDSQLPKDRFSAERLKGVDSTLKIQPAELGDSAMYLCASSAKVQGTGFFGPGTRLTVL.

The chain joins TRBV2 to TRBJ1-4; D is uncertain. Germline V lookup: CDR1 SNHLY, CDR2 FYNNEI. The CDR3 length is 12 residues. Trimming left V 8 bases short and J 8 bases short, with 12 bases between. CDR3 coding DNA: TGTGCCAGCTCGAGGGTTGGGGAAAAACTGTTTTTT. This gives the protein CASSRVGEKLFF.

This clone appeared once. Other DNA sequences of this sample code for an identical CDR3. The chain combines TRBV7-3 with TRBJ2-7; D may be TRBD1 (6 bases). CDR1 is SGHTA, CDR2 FQGTGA, per germline. V was clipped by 2 bases and J by 2 bases, with 10 bases between them. The CDR3 runs to 14 residues. The CDR3 sequence: CASSLQAGAYEQYF. The DNA of the CDR3 is TGTGCCAGCAGCTTACAGGCAGGGGCCTACGAGCAGTACTTC.

Here the CDR3 reads CASSDGPGDGYTF. The CDR3 DNA is TGTGCCAGCAGCGATGGCCCGGGAGATGGCTACACCTTC. This rearrangement joins TRBV5-6 to TRBJ1-2; D remains unclear. Trimming took 4 bases from V and 6 from J, leaving 13 bases between them. Germline CDR1 reads SGHDT; CDR2 reads YYEEEE. The CDR3 consists of 13 residues.

The chain couples TRBV7-9 to TRBJ1-5, with a weak D call TRBD1 (5 bases). CDR3 size: 14 residues. Trimming cost V 0 bases and J 6 bases, with 9 bases left between them. Germline CDR1 SEHNR, CDR2 FQNEAQ (reference sequence). The CDR3 region has the DNA TGTGCCAGCAGCTTAGCGGGGCCGCGTCAGCCCCAGCATTTT. Translation: CASSLAGPRQPQHF. Supplemented by reference TRBV7-9 and TRBJ1-5, the full variable domain reads DTGVSQNPRHKITKRGQNVTFRCDPISEHNRLYWYRQTLGQGPEFLTYFQNEAQLEKSRLLSDRFSAERPKGSFSTLEIQRTEQGDSAMYLCASSLAGPRQPQHFGDGTRLSIL.

The chain carries TRBV5-1 and TRBJ1-2, with TRBD1 matching 7 bases. From germline, CDR1 is SGHRS and CDR2 YFSETQ. With V trimmed by 4 bases and J by 4 bases, 10 bases remained unmatched. The CDR3 contains 15 residues. The DNA of the CDR3 is TGCGCCAGCAGCGTGGATCCCGGGACAGCCTATGGCTACACCTTC. Translated, it gives CASSVDPGTAYGYTF.

The chain carries TRBV5-1 and TRBJ2-1, with D perhaps matching TRBD1 (6 bases). Trimming removed 6 bases from V and 2 bases from J, with 12 bases in between. This CDR3 region has 14 residues. In germline, CDR1 is SGHRS, CDR2 YFSETQ. The CDR3 here is CASKMGHTYNEQFF. For the CDR3, the DNA is TGCGCCAGCAAAATGGGACATACCTACAATGAGCAGTTCTTC. The entire variable domain, with the rest obtained from reference TRBV5-1 and TRBJ2-1, is as follows: KAGVTQTPRYLIKTRGQQVTLSCSPISGHRSVSWYQQTPGQGLQFLFEYFSETQRNKGNFPGRFSGRQFSNSRSEMNVSTLELGDSALYLCASKMGHTYNEQFFGPGTRLTVL.

The chain couples TRBV5-1 to TRBJ2-5; tentative D call: TRBD2 (6 bases). Trimming took off 4 bases at V and 2 bases at J, with 12 bases between the two ends. This CDR3 has 14 amino acids. Germline V gives CDR1 SGHRS, CDR2 YFSETQ. The CDR3 bases are TGCGCCAGCAGCGGAGGGACGGTACAAGAGACCCAGTACTTC. This gives the protein CASSGGTVQETQYF.

The gene calls are TRBV5-6 and TRBJ2-3; unclear D gene. Trimming took off 1 base at V and 5 bases at J, with 11 bases between the two ends. This CDR3 comprises 14 residues. Germline V gene data show CDR1 as SGHDT and CDR2 as YYEEEE. The CDR3 nucleotides are TGTGCCAGCAGCTTGATGGTGGGCATAGATACGCAGTATTTT. This encodes CASSLMVGIDTQYF. Full variable domain (remainder filled in from reference TRBV5-6 and TRBJ2-3): DAGVTQSPTHLIKTRGQQVTLRCSPKSGHDTVSWYQQALGQGPQFIFQYYEEEERQRGNFPDRFSGHQFPNYSSELNVNALLLGDSALYLCASSLMVGIDTQYFGPGTRLTVL.

V is TRBV28 and J is TRBJ1-6; D might be TRBD1 (5 bases). The CDR3 totals 15 residues. V was cut by 5 bases and J by 9 bases, with 17 bases left in between. From germline, CDR1 is MDHEN and CDR2 SYDVKM. The CDR3 loop reads CASSPQGPGISPLHF. CDR3 coding DNA: TGTGCCAGCAGTCCCCAGGGTCCGGGAATTTCACCCCTCCACTTT.

The chain joins TRBV9 to TRBJ2-3; D uncertain. This CDR3 is 15 amino acids long. The V gene's germline CDR1 is SGDLS and CDR2 YYNGEE. V shed 0 bases and J shed 1 base, with 9 bases lying between them. This CDR3 is CASSVASRGTDTQYF. CDR3 DNA sequence: TGTGCCAGCAGCGTAGCTAGTAGGGGCACAGATACGCAGTATTTT.

This clone was seen a single time. The V gene is TRBV6-5, the J gene TRBJ2-5; a weak D match, TRBD1 (7 bases). The DNA end is more similar to TRBJ2-7, so the J call may be wrong. CDR1 and CDR2 from the germline V gene are MNHEY and SVGAGI. CDR3 size: 13 residues. The CDR3 DNA reads as TGTGCCAGCACCTCCGCCAGGGGGGACGAGCAGTACTTC. The encoded protein is CASTSARGDEQYF.